This T cell receptor (beta chain) comes out of a study of blood T cell repertoires in COVID-19. Turning to the study itself: Sample material is recorded as cDNA or gDNA derived from T cells, B-cell-depleted T cells, or PBMCs.

Sequenced by immunoSEQ multiplex PCR; TCRdb stores in-frame clones only, minus some. Counted here are 210,000 or so clones, roughly nine tenths occurring once; the ten biggest clones make up 2.2%. Trimming at V came to 3 bases and at J to 7 bases, leaving 2 bases not matched to a gene. The CDR3 runs to 14 residues. Germline loops: CDR1 LGHNA, CDR2 YSLEER. The sequencing sample was made of peripheral blood. The source is a woman aged 45-60 years with acute or convalescent COVID-19. The chain has TRBV4-3 and TRBJ1-6, with TRBD1 identical over 8 bases. The chain's CDR3 is CASSQWTGNSPLHF. In DNA, the CDR3 is TGCGCCAGCAGCCAGTGGACAGGGAATTCACCCCTCCACTTT.